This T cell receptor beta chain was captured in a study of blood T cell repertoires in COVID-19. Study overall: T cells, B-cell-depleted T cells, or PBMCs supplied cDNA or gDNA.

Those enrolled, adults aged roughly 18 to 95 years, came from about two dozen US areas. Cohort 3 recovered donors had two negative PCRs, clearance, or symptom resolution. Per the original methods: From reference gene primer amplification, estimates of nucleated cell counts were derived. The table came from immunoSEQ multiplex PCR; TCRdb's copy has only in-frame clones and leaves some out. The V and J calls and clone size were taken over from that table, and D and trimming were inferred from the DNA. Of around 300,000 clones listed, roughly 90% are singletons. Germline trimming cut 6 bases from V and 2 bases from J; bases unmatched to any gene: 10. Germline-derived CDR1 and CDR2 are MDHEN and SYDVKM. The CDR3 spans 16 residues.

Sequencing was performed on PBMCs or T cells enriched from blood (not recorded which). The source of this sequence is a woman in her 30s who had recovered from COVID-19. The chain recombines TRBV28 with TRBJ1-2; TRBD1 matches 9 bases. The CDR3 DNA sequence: TGTGCCAGCAGCTTAAGGACAGGGGTCGAAAACTATGGCTACACCTTC. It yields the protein CASSLRTGVENYGYTF.